This T cell receptor beta chain was observed in a study of blood T cell repertoires in COVID-19. Study in general: Whether acute or convalescent, the COVID-19 samples came from the United States, Italy and Spain. PBMCs, B-cell-depleted T cells, or T cells were the source of the cDNA or gDNA that made up the material.

The CDR3 covers 16 residues. Trimming left V 0 bases short and J 5 bases short, with 12 bases between. CDR1 and CDR2 (germline): SGDLS, YYNGEE. In the source study's methods: Reference gene primer amplification gave nucleated cell count estimates. Method: immunoSEQ multiplex PCR; TCRdb's copy keeps in-frame clones and lacks some. Clone size and V and J calls were adopted from that table, with D and trimming inferred from the DNA. Counted here are 270,000 or so clones, approximately 87% occurring once; the ten biggest clones make up 8% to 9.5%. The source material was peripheral blood. This TCR was sampled from a human donor in a cohort sampled during active COVID-19. V is TRBV9 and J is TRBJ1-6; possible D gene TRBD1, 5 bases. For the CDR3, the DNA is TGTGCCAGCAGCGTAGGGGCAGGGCGGAATAATTCACCCCTCCACTTT. Translated: CASSVGAGRNNSPLHF.